This TCR beta chain was recorded in a study of metastatic and nonmetastatic thyroid tumors. Study observations and caveats: Reports indicated that malignant thyroid tumors showed significantly higher TCR beta diversity than benign nodules did, in blood and tumor.

In the original analysis: Building a distant-metastasis classifier for papillary thyroid cancer drew on CDR3 differences across clinicopathological groups. TCRdb re-called clones via MiXCR from the PCR reads. These V and J calls are TCRdb output, not the study's own analysis. Among tens of thousands of clones listed, roughly an eighth were seen once. This clone was observed a handful of times. The antigen is unknown. It may be a read error: a sequence one base away is much more abundant. V dropped 5 bases and J dropped 2 bases, with 13 bases sitting between them. The CDR3 loop spans 13 amino acids. The germline CDR1 and CDR2 sequences are SQVTM and ANQGSEA. All patients reached thyroid surgery having received no treatment beforehand.

The TCR comes from a female donor with papillary thyroid cancer or a benign thyroid nodule (not recorded which). Some clones in this sample may be carry-over from other donors' samples. The chain links TRBV29-1 to TRBJ2-7; D is perhaps TRBD1 (6 bases). What was sequenced was tumor tissue. CDR3 sequence reads: CSVTWTAAYEQYF. CDR3 sequence (DNA): TGCAGCGTTACGTGGACAGCCGCCTACGAGCAGTACTTC.